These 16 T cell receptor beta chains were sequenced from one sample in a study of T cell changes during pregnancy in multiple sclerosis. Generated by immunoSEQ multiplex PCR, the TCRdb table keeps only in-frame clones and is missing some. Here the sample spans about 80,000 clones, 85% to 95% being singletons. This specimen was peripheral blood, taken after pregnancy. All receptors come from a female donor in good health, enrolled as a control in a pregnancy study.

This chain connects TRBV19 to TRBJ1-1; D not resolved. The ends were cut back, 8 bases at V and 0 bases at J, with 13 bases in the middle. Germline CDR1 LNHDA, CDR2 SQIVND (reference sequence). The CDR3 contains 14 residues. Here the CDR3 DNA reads TGTGCCAGTTCCCGAGGGAAGATGAACACTGAAGCTTTCTTT. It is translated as CASSRGKMNTEAFF. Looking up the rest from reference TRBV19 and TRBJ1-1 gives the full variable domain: DGGITQSPKYLFRKEGQNVTLSCEQNLNHDAMYWYRQDPGQGLRLIYYSQIVNDFQKGDIAEGYSVSREKKESFPLTVTSAQKNPTAFYLCASSRGKMNTEAFFGQGTRLTVV.

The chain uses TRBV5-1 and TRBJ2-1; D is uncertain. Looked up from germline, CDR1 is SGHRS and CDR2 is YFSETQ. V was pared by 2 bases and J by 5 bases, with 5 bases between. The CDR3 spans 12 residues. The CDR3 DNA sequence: TGCGCCAGCAGCTTTGGAGACAATGAGCAGTTCTTC. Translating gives CASSFGDNEQFF. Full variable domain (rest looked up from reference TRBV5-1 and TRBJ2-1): KAGVTQTPRYLIKTRGQQVTLSCSPISGHRSVSWYQQTPGQGLQFLFEYFSETQRNKGNFPGRFSGRQFSNSRSEMNVSTLELGDSALYLCASSFGDNEQFFGPGTRLTVL.

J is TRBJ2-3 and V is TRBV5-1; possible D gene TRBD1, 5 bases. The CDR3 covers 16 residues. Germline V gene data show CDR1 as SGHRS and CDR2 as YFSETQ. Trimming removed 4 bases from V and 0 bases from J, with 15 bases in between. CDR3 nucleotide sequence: TGCGCCAGCAGCCTTACCCCAGGGATAAGCACAGATACGCAGTATTTT. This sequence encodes CASSLTPGISTDTQYF.

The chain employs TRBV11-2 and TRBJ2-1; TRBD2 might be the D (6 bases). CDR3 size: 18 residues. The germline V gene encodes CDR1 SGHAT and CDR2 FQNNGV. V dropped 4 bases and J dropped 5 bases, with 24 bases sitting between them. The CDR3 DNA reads TGTGCCAGCAGCTGGCGGGAAAAGGGAAGGGTGTCCGACAATGAGCAGTTCTTC. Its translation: CASSWREKGRVSDNEQFF.

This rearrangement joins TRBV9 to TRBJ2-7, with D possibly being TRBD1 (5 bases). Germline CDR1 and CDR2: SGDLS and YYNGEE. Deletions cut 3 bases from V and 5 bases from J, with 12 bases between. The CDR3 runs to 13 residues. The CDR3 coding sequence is TGTGCCAGCAGCGAGAAGGGGTTCGACGAGCAGTACTTC. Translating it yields CASSEKGFDEQYF.

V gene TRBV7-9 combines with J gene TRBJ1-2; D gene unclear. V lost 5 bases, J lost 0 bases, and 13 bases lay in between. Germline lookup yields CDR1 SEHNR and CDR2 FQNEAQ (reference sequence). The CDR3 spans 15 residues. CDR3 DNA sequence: TGTGCCAGCAGCACTCAGACAAGAGCTAACTATGGCTACACCTTC. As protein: CASSTQTRANYGYTF.

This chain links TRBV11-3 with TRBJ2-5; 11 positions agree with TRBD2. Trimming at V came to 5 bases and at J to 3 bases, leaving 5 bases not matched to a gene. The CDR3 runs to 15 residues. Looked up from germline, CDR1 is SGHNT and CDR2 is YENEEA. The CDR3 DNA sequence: TGTGCCAGCAGCCGGGGACTAGCGGTAAAAGAGACCCAGTACTTC. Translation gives CASSRGLAVKETQYF.

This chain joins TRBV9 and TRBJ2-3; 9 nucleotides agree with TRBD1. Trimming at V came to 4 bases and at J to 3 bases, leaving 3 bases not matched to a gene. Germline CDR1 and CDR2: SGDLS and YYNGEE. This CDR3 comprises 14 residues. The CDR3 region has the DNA TGTGCCAGCAGCATCGGGACAGGGACAGATACGCAGTATTTT. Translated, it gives CASSIGTGTDTQYF.

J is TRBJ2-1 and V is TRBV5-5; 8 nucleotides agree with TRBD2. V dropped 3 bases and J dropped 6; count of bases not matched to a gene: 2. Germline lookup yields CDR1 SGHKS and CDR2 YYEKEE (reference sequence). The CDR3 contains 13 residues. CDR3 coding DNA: TGTGCCAGCAGCTACGGACTAGCCAATGAGCAGTTCTTC. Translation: CASSYGLANEQFF.

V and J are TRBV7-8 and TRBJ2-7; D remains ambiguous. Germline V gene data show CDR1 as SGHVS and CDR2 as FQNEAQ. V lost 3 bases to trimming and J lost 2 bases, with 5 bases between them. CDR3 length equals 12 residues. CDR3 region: CASSFDTYEQYF. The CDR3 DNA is TGTGCCAGCAGCTTCGACACCTACGAGCAGTACTTC.

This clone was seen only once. The CDR3 loop is CASSLGSGSGGYTF. The CDR3 DNA reads TGCGCCAGCAGCTTGGGATCGGGGTCGGGTGGCTACACCTTC. This rearrangement joins TRBV5-1 to TRBJ1-2, with unresolved D. Germline V gene data show CDR1 as SGHRS and CDR2 as YFSETQ. The CDR3 is made up of 14 amino acids. Trimming pared 0 bases from V and 7 bases from J, leaving 13 bases between.

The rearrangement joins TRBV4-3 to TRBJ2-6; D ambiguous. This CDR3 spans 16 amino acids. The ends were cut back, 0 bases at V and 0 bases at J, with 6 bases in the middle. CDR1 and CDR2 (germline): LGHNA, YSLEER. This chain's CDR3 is CASSQEVGSGANVLTF. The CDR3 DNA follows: TGCGCCAGCAGCCAAGAAGTCGGCTCTGGGGCCAACGTCCTGACTTTC.

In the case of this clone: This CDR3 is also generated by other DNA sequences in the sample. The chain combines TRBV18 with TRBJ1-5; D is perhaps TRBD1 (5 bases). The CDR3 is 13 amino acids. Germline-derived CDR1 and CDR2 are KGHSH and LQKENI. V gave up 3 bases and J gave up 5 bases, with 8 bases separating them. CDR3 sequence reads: CASSPGRDQPQHF. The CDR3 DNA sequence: TGTGCCAGCTCACCGGGCAGGGATCAGCCCCAGCATTTT. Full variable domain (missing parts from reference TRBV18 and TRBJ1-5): NAGVMQNPRHLVRRRGQEARLRCSPMKGHSHVYWYRQLPEEGLKFMVYLQKENIIDESGMPKERFSAEFPKEGPSILRIQQVVRGDSAAYFCASSPGRDQPQHFGDGTRLSIL.

CDR3 DNA: TGTGCCAGCAGCTCCCCCGGGATACAAGAGACCCAGTACTTC. Its translation: CASSSPGIQETQYF. The chain carries TRBV7-9 and TRBJ2-5; D is perhaps TRBD2 (5 bases). Germline CDR1 reads SEHNR; CDR2 reads FQNEAQ (reference sequence). This CDR3 has 14 residues. V dropped 4 bases and J dropped 2 bases, with 11 bases sitting between them.

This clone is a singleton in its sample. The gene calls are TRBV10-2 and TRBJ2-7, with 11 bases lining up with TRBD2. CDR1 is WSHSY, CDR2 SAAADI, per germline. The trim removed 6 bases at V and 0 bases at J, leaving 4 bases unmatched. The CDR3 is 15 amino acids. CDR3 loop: CASRSSGGVSYEQYF. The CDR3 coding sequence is TGCGCCAGCAGGAGTAGCGGGGGGGTCTCCTACGAGCAGTACTTC.

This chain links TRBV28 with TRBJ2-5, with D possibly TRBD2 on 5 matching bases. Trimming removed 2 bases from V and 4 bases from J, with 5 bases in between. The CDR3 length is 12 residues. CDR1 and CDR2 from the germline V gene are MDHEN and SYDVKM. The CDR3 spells CASSLRGETQYF. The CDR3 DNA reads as TGTGCCAGCAGTTTACGGGGAGAGACCCAGTACTTC.